This is a list of T cell receptor beta chains from one sample in a study of OX40 agonist ivuxolimab in advanced cancers. Sequencing was performed with immunoSEQ multiplex PCR; in TCRdb, only in-frame clones are kept and a portion is missing. The profile shows approximately 74,000 clones, about nine tenths of them singletons. Sequencing used CD4+ or CD8+ T cells sorted from blood, obtained in a trial of the OX40 agonist ivuxolimab. These receptors were collected from an adult with an advanced solid tumor such as melanoma, head and neck, liver or kidney cancer. The CDR3 runs from the conserved cysteine through the conserved F or W. Fields, in order: J gene, V gene, D gene, CDR3 protein. The D gene is left open where the match is weak.

TRBJ1-3,TRBV19,NA,CASGPWGTFSGNTIYF
TRBJ2-3,TRBV28,NA,CASSKSLLKPDTQYF
TRBJ1-1,TRBV28,NA,CASRSTRSPMNTEAFF
TRBJ1-2,TRBV20-1,NA,CSARGGSGYTF
TRBJ2-3,TRBV7-9,NA,CASSLALWESDTQYF
TRBJ2-5,TRBV5-1,NA,CASSFPGAETQYF
TRBJ2-3,TRBV28,NA,CASSPYGRSSTDTQYF
TRBJ2-5,TRBV25-1,TRBD2,CASSEWTSGRGQETQYF
TRBJ2-7,TRBV19,TRBD1,CASSKDRAHHEQYF
TRBJ2-1,TRBV28,TRBD1,CASRPSTGTAHNEQFF
TRBJ2-7,TRBV11-2,NA,CASSLASGFNSYEQYF
TRBJ2-5,TRBV11-1,TRBD1,CASSKRDSQETQYF
TRBJ2-3,TRBV5-1,NA,CASSLENTEDTQYF
TRBJ2-1,TRBV5-4,TRBD2,CASSLASRAGGYNEQFF
TRBJ2-3,TRBV5-3,NA,CARSLPVGPDTQYF
TRBJ2-7,TRBV6-5,TRBD1,CASSLDRGRREQYF
TRBJ1-4,TRBV19,NA,CASSRSGLVEKLFF
TRBJ2-2,TRBV29-1,NA,CSVVVAVDTGELFF
TRBJ2-5,TRBV6-5,NA,CASSSPGGAAQETQYF
TRBJ2-5,TRBV19,NA,CASSTQGSETQYF
TRBJ2-5,TRBV11-2,TRBD1,CASSPGQGDRETQYF
TRBJ1-5,TRBV28,NA,CASSLGRAGRQPQHF
TRBJ2-7,TRBV10-3,TRBD1,CAIRPRTGTSYEQYF
TRBJ2-7,TRBV27,NA,CASSPLGGSSYEQYF
TRBJ2-3,TRBV7-2,TRBD2,CASSWRLAGTDTQYF
TRBJ1-2,TRBV4-1,TRBD1,CASSTRTGGAYGYTF
TRBJ2-6,TRBV14,NA,CASSQGASSGANVLTF
TRBJ2-1,TRBV9,NA,CASSVRGVDEQFF
TRBJ2-3,TRBV28,TRBD2,CASTPSGTSGSTDTQYF
TRBJ2-2,TRBV6-5,TRBD1,CASRRQGTGELFF